This T cell receptor beta chain emerged from a study of T cells after yellow fever vaccination. One entry per CDR3 protein, called by TCRdb with MiXCR from the 5' RACE reads. The data hold just under 600,000 distinct CDR3 sequences, with 13% observed a single time. Germline V gene data show CDR1 as MNHEY and CDR2 as SVGAGI. The CDR3 loop spans 17 amino acids. J gave up 5 bases and V 3 bases, and 15 bases lay outside the gene matches. Here the sequenced sample was PBMCs, taken on the day of the yellow fever booster vaccination. J is TRBJ1-1 and V is TRBV6-5; TRBD1 agrees at 7 bases. The sequence was obtained from a man between 25 and 39 years old who received the YFV17D yellow fever vaccine. The CDR3 sequence is CASSYQPGQMGATEAFF. Written as DNA, the CDR3 is TGTGCCAGCAGTTATCAACCGGGACAGATGGGAGCGACTGAAGCTTTCTTT.